This T cell receptor (beta chain) was found in a study of identical twins. TCRdb processed the 5' RACE reads anew with MiXCR; each CDR3 protein has one entry. The data show roughly 720,000 distinct CDR3 sequences, around a sixth seen once. This sample also belongs to another study, concerning T cells expressing NK-cell markers.

The sequencing sample was made of PBMCs. This receptor was obtained from a woman under 30 in good health.

In DNA form, the CDR3 reads TGCGCCAGCAGCTTGAATTGGGGGGCCAGCACAGATACGCAGTATTTT. This translates into CASSLNWGASTDTQYF. The J gene is TRBJ2-3, the V gene TRBV5-1; D is possibly TRBD1 or TRBD2 (6 bases each). The CDR3 is 16 amino acids. CDR1 is SGHRS and CDR2 is YFSETQ in the germline V gene. Trimming pared 1 base from V and 0 bases from J, leaving 12 bases between.